This T cell receptor (beta chain) was recovered during a study of technical replicates of blood from a handful of donors. CDR1 is MNHEY, CDR2 SMNVEV, per germline (reference sequence). V gave up 4 bases and J gave up 3 bases; unmatched junction bases: 8. The CDR3 loop spans 16 amino acids. Profiled with immunoSEQ multiplex PCR; TCRdb holds only in-frame clones, not every one. The table lists 65,000 to 80,000 clones, over 95% of them singletons. What was sequenced was T cells isolated from PBMCs. The TCR sequence derives from a human donor in good health. The chain employs TRBV27 and TRBJ2-3, with 9 bases lining up with TRBD1. The CDR3 loop is CASSSTGTGLTDTQYF. The CDR3 nucleotides are TGTGCCAGCAGTTCCACCGGGACAGGGTTAACAGATACGCAGTATTTT.